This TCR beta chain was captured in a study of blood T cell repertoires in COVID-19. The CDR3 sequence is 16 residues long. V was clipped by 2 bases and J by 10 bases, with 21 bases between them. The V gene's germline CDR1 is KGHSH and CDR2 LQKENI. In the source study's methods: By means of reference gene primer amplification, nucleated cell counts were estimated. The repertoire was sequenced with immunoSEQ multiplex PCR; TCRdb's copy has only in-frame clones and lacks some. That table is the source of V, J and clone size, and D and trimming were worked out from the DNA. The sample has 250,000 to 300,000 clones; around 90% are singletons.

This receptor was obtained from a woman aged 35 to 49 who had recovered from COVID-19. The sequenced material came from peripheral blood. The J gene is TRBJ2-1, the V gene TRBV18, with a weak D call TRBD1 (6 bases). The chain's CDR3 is CASSPSPTGPWGEQFF. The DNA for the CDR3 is TGTGCCAGCTCACCATCCCCGACAGGCCCATGGGGGGAGCAGTTCTTC.